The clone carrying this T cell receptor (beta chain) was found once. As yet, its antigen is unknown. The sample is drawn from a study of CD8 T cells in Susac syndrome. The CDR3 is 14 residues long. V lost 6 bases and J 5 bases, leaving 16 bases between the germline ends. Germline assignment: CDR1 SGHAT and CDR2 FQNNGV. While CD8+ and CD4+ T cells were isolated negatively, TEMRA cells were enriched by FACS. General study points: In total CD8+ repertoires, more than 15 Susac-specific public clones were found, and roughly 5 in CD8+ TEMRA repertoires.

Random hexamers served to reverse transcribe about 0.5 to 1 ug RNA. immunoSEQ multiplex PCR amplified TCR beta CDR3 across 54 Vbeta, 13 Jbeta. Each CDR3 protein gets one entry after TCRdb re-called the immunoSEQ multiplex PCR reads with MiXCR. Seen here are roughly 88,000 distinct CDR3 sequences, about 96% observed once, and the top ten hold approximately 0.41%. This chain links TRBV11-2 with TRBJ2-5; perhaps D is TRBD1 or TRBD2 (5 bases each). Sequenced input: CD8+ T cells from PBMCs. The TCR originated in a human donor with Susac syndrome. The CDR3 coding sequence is TGTGCCAGCAGTTTACAGGAGGCCGGGGAGACCCAGTACTTC. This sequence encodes CASSLQEAGETQYF. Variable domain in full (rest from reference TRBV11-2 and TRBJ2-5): EAGVAQSPRYKIIEKRQSVAFWCNPISGHATLYWYQQILGQGPKLLIQFQNNGVVDDSQLPKDRFSAERLKGVDSTLKIQPAKLEDSAVYLCASSLQEAGETQYFGPGTRLLVL.